The 30 T cell receptor beta chains presented below share a single source sample, sequenced in a study of blood T cell repertoires in COVID-19. Data came from immunoSEQ multiplex PCR; TCRdb stores just in-frame clones and leaves some out. The data contain tens of thousands of clones, around 80% of them singletons. The source material was peripheral blood. The receptors derive from a man aged 55 to 70 with acute or convalescent COVID-19.

The chain employs TRBV12-3 or TRBV12-4 and TRBJ2-2, with D possibly TRBD1 on 6 matching bases. Trimming stripped 5 bases from V and 8 bases from J, with 9 bases between. The CDR3 covers 12 residues. The CDR3 DNA sequence: TGTGCCAGCAGTAAGGGGGTAGGGGAGCTGTTTTTT. Protein sequence: CASSKGVGELFF.

This chain uses TRBV5-1 with TRBJ2-2, with 12 bases fitting TRBD2. V lost 0 bases to trimming and J lost 0 bases; unmatched junction nucleotides: 6. Per germline, CDR1 SGHRS and CDR2 YFSETQ. The CDR3 consists of 19 residues. The CDR3 DNA reads as TGCGCCAGCAGCTTGGTCCCGCCTAGCGGGGGGGCGAACACCGGGGAGCTGTTTTTT. This codes for CASSLVPPSGGANTGELFF.

The V call is TRBV5-4, the J call TRBJ2-7; weak D call: TRBD2 (6 bases). This CDR3 contains 16 residues. The V end lost 4 bases, the J end lost 3 bases, and 20 bases lay between the germline ends. Germline V lookup: CDR1 SGHNT, CDR2 YYREEE (reference sequence). CDR3 residues: CASSQGTQRANYEQYF. CDR3 in DNA: TGTGCCAGCAGCCAAGGGACTCAACGGGCCAACTACGAGCAGTACTTC.

The chain is built from TRBV28 and TRBJ1-1; D remains unclear. This CDR3 contains 14 residues. Germline CDR1 is MDHEN and CDR2 is SYDVKM. Trimming cost V 1 base and J 7 bases, with 13 bases left between them. CDR3 DNA sequence: TGTGCCAGCAGTTTATCGGGGTCAGACCGTGAAGCTTTCTTT. The encoded protein is CASSLSGSDREAFF.

The CDR3 sequence: CATSRGYKEGKEFF. The CDR3 DNA follows: TGTGCCACCAGCAGAGGATATAAGGAGGGGAAAGAGTTTTTT. The V and J genes are TRBV15 and TRBJ1-4; D may be TRBD1 (5 bases). The CDR3 extends over 14 amino acids. Germline V CDR1 and CDR2: LNHNV, YYDKDF (reference sequence). Trimming pared 1 base from V and 16 bases from J, leaving 19 bases between.

The table lists this clone with a few counts. J is TRBJ2-7 and V is TRBV5-6, with 12 bases fitting TRBD2. This CDR3 has 16 amino acids. J was trimmed by 5 bases and V by 3 bases; bases with no gene match: 9. CDR1 SGHDT and CDR2 YYEEEE come from the germline V gene. CDR3 residues: CASSYTLAGGLHEQYF. The CDR3 DNA reads TGTGCCAGCAGCTACACACTAGCGGGAGGCTTACACGAGCAGTACTTC.

This clone has only one observation. The genes are TRBV7-3 and TRBJ1-2, with 7 bases lining up with TRBD1. CDR1 and CDR2 (germline): SGHTA, FQGTGA. J was trimmed by 8 bases and V by 1 base; bases with no gene match: 7. The CDR3 totals 14 residues. In DNA, the CDR3 is TGTGCCAGCAGCTTAAGTCCACAGGGGAGAGGCTACACCTTC. Protein sequence: CASSLSPQGRGYTF.

This clone came up a few times. The gene calls are TRBV28 and TRBJ2-7, with D hard to call. This CDR3 comprises 15 residues. V was clipped by 5 bases and J by 0 bases, with 14 bases between them. CDR1 MDHEN and CDR2 SYDVKM come from the germline V gene. In DNA form, the CDR3 reads TGTGCCAGCAGTCCGCTGCGCCCCACCTCCTACGAGCAGTACTTC. Its translation: CASSPLRPTSYEQYF.

V usage is TRBV4-3 and J usage is TRBJ1-1, with 7 bases fitting TRBD1. Germline V CDR1 and CDR2: LGHNA, YSLEER. Trimming took 3 bases from V and 4 from J; bases not matched to a gene: 5. This CDR3 comprises 14 residues. CDR3: CASSHTGQLTEAFF. The CDR3 DNA is TGCGCCAGCAGCCATACGGGACAGCTCACTGAAGCTTTCTTT.

The chain links TRBV15 to TRBJ1-1; TRBD1 is a possible D gene (5 bases). Trimming removed 3 bases at V and 6 bases at J, with 17 bases between. CDR1 and CDR2 from the germline V gene are LNHNV and YYDKDF (reference sequence). The CDR3 spans 15 residues. The CDR3 coding sequence is TGTGCCACCAGCAGCTGGCGGCAGGGAGGCCCTGAAGCTTTCTTT. Its protein is CATSSWRQGGPEAFF.

CDR3 sequence (DNA): TGTGCCAGCAGCGGCCTGTTTGGCCGTAGCTCCCCAAACTATGGCTACACCTTC. This encodes CASSGLFGRSSPNYGYTF. The chain employs TRBV9 and TRBJ1-2; D call uncertain. The V end lost 3 bases, the J end lost 2 bases, and 23 bases lay between the germline ends. Germline values: CDR1 SGDLS, CDR2 YYNGEE. CDR3 length equals 18 residues.

This sequence joins TRBV6-5 and TRBJ1-5; D is perhaps TRBD1 (6 bases). Germline CDR1 reads MNHEY; CDR2 reads SVGAGI. This CDR3 is built from 15 residues. The V gene lost 10 bases and the J gene lost 1 base, with 17 bases spanning the gap. For the CDR3, the DNA is TGTGCCACGAGACAGGAACCGGTGAGCAATCAGCCCCAGCATTTT. This codes for CATRQEPVSNQPQHF.

This clone was seen a few times. The rearrangement joins TRBV30 to TRBJ1-2; D not resolved. CDR1 GTSNPN and CDR2 SVGIG come from the germline V gene (reference sequence). The CDR3 extends over 12 amino acids. V gave up 2 bases and J gave up 9 bases, with 13 bases separating them. The CDR3 nucleotides are TGTGCCTGGAGTACCACCGCCGGGAGCTACACCTTC. It is translated as CAWSTTAGSYTF.

This clone appeared a single time. This rearrangement joins TRBV4-2 to TRBJ1-5, with D unclear. CDR1 is LGHNA and CDR2 is YNFKEQ in the germline V gene. The CDR3 totals 15 residues. V was clipped by 3 bases and J by 1 base, with 10 bases between them. CDR3 bases: TGTGCCAGCAGCCAGAGGGCTACAAGCAATCAGCCCCAGCATTTT. It specifies CASSQRATSNQPQHF.

This clone was seen a single time. The chain carries TRBV20-1 and TRBJ1-1, with a possible D match to TRBD1 (6 bases). Germline CDR1 and CDR2: DFQATT and SNEGSKA (reference sequence). The length of the CDR3 is 11 residues. The CDR3 DNA reads as TGCAGGACCCAGGGGAGTACTGAAGCTTTCTTT. It codes for CRTQGSTEAFF.

V and J are TRBV4-2 and TRBJ1-4; D might be TRBD1 (5 bases). The V end was cut by 0 bases, the J end by 0 bases, with 8 bases between. The CDR3 spans 16 residues. Per the germline V gene, CDR1 is LGHNA and CDR2 is YNFKEQ. In DNA form, the CDR3 reads TGTGCCAGCAGCCAAGAAGCACAGGCAACTAATGAAAAACTGTTTTTT. It yields the protein CASSQEAQATNEKLFF.

The rearrangement links TRBV5-6 to TRBJ1-1, with 10 bases lining up with TRBD1. Germline V gene sequence: CDR1 SGHDT, CDR2 YYEEEE. The V gene end was trimmed by 0 bases and the J gene end by 5 bases; junction bases not matched to a gene: 10. CDR3 length: 17 residues. The CDR3 DNA reads as TGTGCCAGCAGCTTGGCAGGGACAGGGGATCCACAAACTGAAGCTTTCTTT. Its translation is CASSLAGTGDPQTEAFF.

The chain is built from TRBV29-1 and TRBJ1-2; D might be TRBD1 (5 bases). V lost 4 bases, J lost 11 bases, and 11 bases lay in between. Germline loops: CDR1 SQVTM, CDR2 ANQGSEA. This CDR3 is 10 amino acids long. CDR3 amino acids: CSVVTGGYTF. DNA of the CDR3: TGCAGCGTTGTCACGGGGGGATACACCTTC.

This chain uses TRBV2 with TRBJ1-5; tentative D call: TRBD1 (5 bases). Per the germline V gene, CDR1 is SNHLY and CDR2 is FYNNEI. V was cut by 4 bases and J by 2 bases, with 9 bases left in between. This CDR3 has 14 residues. The CDR3 DNA sequence: TGTGCCAGCAGTGGCCCGGGGGGCAATCAGCCCCAGCATTTT. Protein sequence: CASSGPGGNQPQHF.

The rearrangement links TRBV10-2 to TRBJ2-7; TRBD2 is a possible D gene (6 bases). Germline V gene sequence: CDR1 WSHSY, CDR2 SAAADI. This CDR3 has 11 amino acids. The germline V and J ends were trimmed by 6 bases and 6 bases, with 9 bases remaining between them. The CDR3 sequence is CASSLAFEQYF. The CDR3 nucleotides read TGCGCCAGCAGCCTAGCGTTCGAGCAGTACTTC.

The J gene is TRBJ2-2, the V gene TRBV6-1; 7 bases are a match to TRBD2. There are 16 residues in the CDR3. Looked up from germline, CDR1 is MNHNS and CDR2 is SASEGT. Trimming removed 6 bases from V and 5 bases from J; junction bases left unmatched: 12. The DNA for the CDR3 is TGTGCCAGCAGGGAATTTCGGCTGCGGGGGACCGGGGAGCTGTTTTTT. The encoded protein is CASREFRLRGTGELFF.

The chain carries TRBV6-1 and TRBJ2-7, with 9 positions matching TRBD1. Losses at the gene ends were 0 bases for V and 3 bases for J; bases not matched to a gene: 6. The CDR3 is 16 amino acids. Germline CDR1 MNHNS, CDR2 SASEGT. The CDR3 spells CASSEAPQGANYEQYF. The CDR3 coding sequence is TGTGCCAGCAGTGAAGCACCACAGGGGGCCAACTACGAGCAGTACTTC.

This clone turned up a few times. The chain couples TRBV5-6 to TRBJ1-3, with D unclear. From germline, CDR1 is SGHDT and CDR2 YYEEEE. The CDR3 totals 14 residues. The V end lost 1 base, the J end lost 0 bases, and 5 bases lay between the germline ends. CDR3 in DNA: TGTGCCAGCAGCTTGATCAGCTCTGGAAACACCATATATTTT. Its translation is CASSLISSGNTIYF. The whole variable domain, filled in from reference TRBV5-6 and TRBJ1-3, reads DAGVTQSPTHLIKTRGQQVTLRCSPKSGHDTVSWYQQALGQGPQFIFQYYEEEERQRGNFPDRFSGHQFPNYSSELNVNALLLGDSALYLCASSLISSGNTIYFGEGSWLTVV.

This clone has just a few counts. This chain joins TRBV2 and TRBJ1-1; D remains unclear. Germline V gene lookup returns CDR1 SNHLY and CDR2 FYNNEI. The CDR3 is 13 amino acids. Trimming shortened V by 6 bases and J by 0 bases, and 8 bases separated the two germline ends. CDR3 in DNA: TGTGCCAGCAGAAGGGAGATGAACACTGAAGCTTTCTTT. Protein: CASRREMNTEAFF.

V and J are TRBV5-1 and TRBJ2-5; 7 positions match TRBD2. V lost 4 bases, J lost 4 bases, and 10 bases stayed unmatched. Germline CDR1 SGHRS, CDR2 YFSETQ. This CDR3 is built from 15 residues. The CDR3 reads CASSPAGTGGETQYF. Written as DNA, the CDR3 is TGCGCCAGCAGCCCGGCCGGGACGGGGGGAGAGACCCAGTACTTC.

The chain is built from TRBV2 and TRBJ2-1; 8 bases match TRBD2. The J segment lost 2 bases and the V segment lost 7 bases, leaving 4 bases of the junction unmatched. This CDR3 region has 14 residues. Germline V gives CDR1 SNHLY, CDR2 FYNNEI. CDR3 residues: CASTPGGAYNEQFF. CDR3 DNA: TGTGCCAGCACCCCGGGAGGGGCCTACAATGAGCAGTTCTTC.

In its sample, this clone was seen once. The V gene is TRBV27, the J gene TRBJ2-1, with D perhaps matching TRBD1 (6 bases). Trimming stripped 5 bases from V and 0 bases from J, with 14 bases between. The CDR3 extends over 16 amino acids. The germline V gene encodes CDR1 MNHEY and CDR2 SMNVEV (reference sequence). DNA for the CDR3: TGTGCCAGCAGTATCCGACAGGTTACCTCCTACAATGAGCAGTTCTTC. Its translation: CASSIRQVTSYNEQFF.

V and J are TRBV9 and TRBJ2-1; no clear D gene. Germline CDR1 SGDLS, CDR2 YYNGEE. The CDR3 extends over 12 amino acids. V lost 3 bases and J lost 7, with 8 bases in between. The CDR3: CASSASRNEQFF. CDR3 DNA: TGTGCCAGCAGCGCCTCCCGGAATGAGCAGTTCTTC.

The chain employs TRBV18 and TRBJ2-1, with TRBD2 matching 10 bases. In germline, CDR1 is KGHSH, CDR2 LQKENI. With 4 bases clipped from V and 6 bases from J, the junction kept 6 bases outside the gene matches. CDR3 length: 15 amino acids. CDR3 in amino acids: CASSRGTSEFNEQFF. The CDR3 DNA follows: TGTGCCAGCTCACGGGGGACTAGCGAGTTCAATGAGCAGTTCTTC.

This clone was seen only a few times. V and J are TRBV7-9 and TRBJ2-7; TRBD1 might be the D (6 bases). CDR3 size: 12 residues. In germline, CDR1 is SEHNR, CDR2 FQNEAQ (reference sequence). Trimming took off 6 bases at V and 3 bases at J, with 9 bases between the two ends. The CDR3 loop reads CASSSQGYEQYF. The CDR3 DNA sequence: TGTGCCAGCAGTTCACAGGGCTACGAGCAGTACTTC.